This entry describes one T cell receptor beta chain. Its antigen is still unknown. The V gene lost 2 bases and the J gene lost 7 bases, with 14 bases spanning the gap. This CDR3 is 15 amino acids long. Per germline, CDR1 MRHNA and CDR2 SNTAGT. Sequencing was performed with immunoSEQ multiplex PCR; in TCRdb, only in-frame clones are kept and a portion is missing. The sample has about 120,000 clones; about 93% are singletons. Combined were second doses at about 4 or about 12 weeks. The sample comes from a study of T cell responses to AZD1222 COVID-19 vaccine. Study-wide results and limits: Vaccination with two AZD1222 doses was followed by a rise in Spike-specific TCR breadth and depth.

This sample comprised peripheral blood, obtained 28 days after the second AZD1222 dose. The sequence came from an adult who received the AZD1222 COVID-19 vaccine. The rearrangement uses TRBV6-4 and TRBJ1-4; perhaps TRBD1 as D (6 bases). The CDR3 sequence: CASSDDEGHREKLFF. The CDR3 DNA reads TGTGCCAGCAGTGACGACGAGGGACATCGTGAAAAACTGTTTTTT.